The rows below give T cell receptor beta chains drawn from one sample of a study of blood T cell repertoires in COVID-19. Clones were sequenced by immunoSEQ multiplex PCR, and TCRdb holds only the in-frame ones, with some missing. This table holds about 300,000 clones, under 90% found once. Sequenced material: PBMCs or T cells enriched from blood (not recorded which). These receptors all stem from a woman between 50 and 59 years old who had been exposed to COVID-19. CDR3s include the opening cysteine and the closing phenylalanine or tryptophan. A D gene is named only where the DNA matches it firmly. The size of a clone is reported for some rows only, either as once, few or many, or as a class for expanded clones.

V	J	size	D	CDR3	DNA
TRBV5-4	TRBJ2-7	-	TRBD1	CASSLGMPRDREYEQYF	TGTGCCAGCAGCTTGGGAATGCCCCGGGACAGAGAGTACGAGCAGTACTTC
TRBV5-6	TRBJ1-1	-	TRBD1	CASSLAGGETEAFF	TGTGCCAGCAGCTTGGCAGGGGGAGAAACTGAAGCTTTCTTT
TRBV7-8	TRBJ1-1	few	-	CASSLTGGTEAFF	TGTGCCAGCAGCTTGACCGGGGGCACTGAAGCTTTCTTT
TRBV7-9	TRBJ2-7	-	TRBD2	CASSPRGLPYEQYF	TGTGCCAGCAGCCCCCGGGGACTACCCTACGAGCAGTACTTC
TRBV10-3	TRBJ2-7	-	TRBD2	CAIRKLAGGLYEQYF	TGTGCCATCAGAAAGCTAGCGGGGGGCCTCTACGAGCAGTACTTC
TRBV6-2/TRBV6-3	TRBJ2-7	-	TRBD2	CASSHPGLAGGSRGEQYF	TGTGCCAGCAGTCACCCGGGACTAGCGGGGGGCTCCAGGGGCGAGCAGTACTTC
TRBV28	TRBJ1-6	-	-	CASSPASSYNSPLHF	TGTGCCAGCAGTCCCGCGAGCTCCTATAATTCACCCCTCCACTTT
TRBV7-9	TRBJ1-1	-	-	CASRERGRAEAFF	TGTGCCAGCAGGGAAAGGGGGAGGGCTGAAGCTTTCTTT
TRBV6-1	TRBJ1-5	-	TRBD1	CASSEQGASNQPQHF	TGTGCCAGCAGTGAACAGGGGGCCAGCAATCAGCCCCAGCATTTT
TRBV5-8	TRBJ2-7	-	-	CASSRRGQEGARSYEQYF	TGTGCCAGCAGCCGTAGAGGACAGGAGGGCGCAAGATCCTACGAGCAGTACTTC
TRBV11-2	TRBJ2-6	-	-	CASRGAGAHSGANVLTF	TGTGCCAGCAGGGGGGCTGGGGCGCACTCTGGGGCCAACGTCCTGACTTTC
TRBV18	TRBJ1-6	-	-	CASSADRYSPLHF	TGTGCCAGCTCAGCTGACAGGTACTCACCCCTCCACTTT
TRBV9	TRBJ2-7	once	TRBD1	CASSVNPGGPYEQYF	TGTGCCAGCAGCGTAAACCCAGGGGGCCCCTACGAGCAGTACTTC
TRBV5-1	TRBJ2-1	-	TRBD1	CASSLPGQGYNEQFF	TGCGCCAGCAGCTTACCGGGACAGGGCTACAATGAGCAGTTCTTC
TRBV6-1	TRBJ2-5	-	TRBD2	CASSEGLASQETQYF	TGTGCCAGCAGTGAAGGACTAGCGAGTCAAGAGACCCAGTACTTC
TRBV27	TRBJ2-7	-	TRBD1	CATQGTGGLAEQYF	TGTGCCACTCAAGGGACAGGGGGCCTTGCCGAGCAGTACTTC
TRBV28	TRBJ1-5	-	TRBD1	CASSLPDRGLGQPQHF	TGTGCCAGCAGTTTACCAGACAGGGGGCTGGGTCAGCCCCAGCATTTT
TRBV29-1	TRBJ1-2	-	TRBD1	CSAINPGTGDLIPF	TGCAGCGCTATAAACCCCGGGACAGGGGATTTAATACCCTTC
TRBV2	TRBJ1-2	-	-	CASRPHPGSGYGYTF	TGTGCCAGCAGACCCCATCCAGGTTCCGGCTATGGCTACACCTTC
TRBV7-8	TRBJ2-3	-	-	CASSSRGSWDPLEDTQYF	TGTGCCAGCAGCTCCCGGGGGAGTTGGGACCCCCTGGAAGATACGCAGTATTTT
TRBV28	TRBJ2-7	-	-	CASSPDREVRYEQYF	TGTGCCAGCAGCCCTGACAGAGAAGTAAGGTACGAGCAGTACTTC
TRBV30	TRBJ2-2	-	-	CAWSVTRGELFF	TGTGCCTGGAGTGTCACGAGGGGGGAGCTGTTTTTT
TRBV9	TRBJ1-3	-	TRBD1	CASSVGGGGSSGNTIYF	TGTGCCAGCAGCGTCGGAGGGGGCGGATCCTCTGGAAACACCATATATTTT
TRBV9	TRBJ2-1	-	TRBD2	CASSGTNYGGSRHNEQFF	TGTGCCAGCAGCGGTACAAACTACGGGGGGTCTCGACACAATGAGCAGTTCTTC
TRBV5-5	TRBJ1-5	-	-	CASSFSGVLNQPQHF	TGTGCCAGCAGCTTCTCAGGGGTACTCAATCAGCCCCAGCATTTT
TRBV28	TRBJ2-1	-	TRBD1	CASSATGGSGLNEQFF	TGTGCCAGCAGTGCTACAGGGGGCTCGGGGCTCAATGAGCAGTTCTTC
TRBV5-5	TRBJ1-6	-	-	CASSLTGILSPLHF	TGTGCCAGCAGCTTGACAGGGATACTTTCACCCCTCCACTTT
TRBV28	TRBJ2-1	-	-	CASSVSGTGIFNEQFF	TGTGCCAGCAGCGTTAGCGGGACAGGGATTTTCAATGAGCAGTTCTTC
TRBV30	TRBJ1-3	-	TRBD1	CAWSSMGPGTGGNTIYF	TGTGCCTGGAGTTCGATGGGTCCCGGGACAGGGGGTAACACCATATATTTT
TRBV15	TRBJ2-1	-	TRBD2	CATSRGGTSGGYNEQFF	TGTGCCACCAGCAGAGGGGGTACTAGCGGGGGCTACAATGAGCAGTTCTTC